This T cell receptor beta chain is drawn from a study of cytotoxic CD8 clonotypes in ibrutinib-treated CLL. The CDR3 totals 15 residues. Germline V gene sequence: CDR1 SGHRS, CDR2 YFSETQ. The trim removed 3 bases at V and 1 base at J, leaving 6 bases unmatched. Clones were read by immunoSEQ multiplex PCR, and TCRdb kept only the in-frame ones, dropping some. The sample holds 65,000 to 80,000 clones, roughly 80% seen once. The input for sequencing was PBMCs, taken after 24 months of ibrutinib treatment. The receptor comes from a human donor with chronic lymphocytic leukemia. The V and J genes are TRBV5-1 and TRBJ2-5, with TRBD2 identical over 7 bases. The CDR3 spells CASSSSGMGQETQYF. Written as DNA, the CDR3 is TGCGCCAGCAGCTCAAGCGGGATGGGCCAAGAGACCCAGTACTTC.